This T cell receptor (beta chain) was sequenced during a study of T-cell reconstitution after alpha-beta-depleted transplantation in children. The V and J ends lost 6 bases and 1 base respectively, with 7 bases between them. This CDR3 is built from 12 residues. Germline lookup yields CDR1 SGHKS and CDR2 YYEKEE (reference sequence). This clonotype has at least ten counts. As it was prepared, the TCRbeta library received unique molecular identifiers. Each CDR3 protein is one row after TCRdb ran MiXCR on the PCR reads. The repertoire has about 260,000 distinct CDR3 sequences, 9.5% to 13% of them found once; the top ten carry 23%.

This specimen was peripheral blood, taken 180 days after TCRalphabeta/CD19-depleted stem cell transplant. The TCR comes from a male patient between 2 and 15 years old who had a stem cell transplant for chronic granulomatous disease, so the T cells may come from the graft donor. The V call is TRBV5-5, the J call TRBJ2-5; D gene uncertain. The DNA for the CDR3 is TGTGCCAGCACTTGGACCCAAGAGACCCAGTACTTC. It codes for CASTWTQETQYF. Full variable domain (remainder filled in from reference TRBV5-5 and TRBJ2-5): DAGVTQSPTHLIKTRGQQVTLRCSPISGHKSVSWYQQVLGQGPQFIFQYYEKEERGRGNFPDRFSARQFPNYSSELNVNALLLGDSALYLCASTWTQETQYFGPGTRLLVL.